This T cell receptor beta chain derives from a study of T-cell memory formation after mild COVID-19. At the level of the study: Largely, the TCR clusters proved donor specific.

TCRdb re-called the 5' RACE reads with MiXCR, one entry per CDR3 protein. This table holds about 340,000 distinct CDR3 sequences, 15% to 20% found once. This clonotype has just a few counts. Antigen specificity is unknown. Study outcomes and limitations: Later expanders leaned CD4+, whereas day 15 to 85 contracting clones were balanced CD4/CD8. There was no confirmation that second-wave clones peaking on day 37 were SARS-CoV-2 specific.

Sequencing was done on a sample of PBMCs or a T cell subset sorted from them (not recorded which). The receptor was isolated from a man between 18 and 29 years old who had mild COVID-19 (a few samples of this study predate the infection). Cell type and time point are not known.

CDR3 nucleotides: TGTGCCAGCTTTCGGACTAGCGGCACAGATACGCAGTATTTT. Its translation is CASFRTSGTDTQYF. The V call is TRBV11-2, the J call TRBJ2-3; 9 positions match TRBD2. Germline CDR1 and CDR2: SGHAT and FQNNGV. The junction had 4 bases not matched to a gene; V was cut back by 8 bases and J by 1 base. The CDR3 sequence is 14 residues long. Variable domain in full (rest from reference TRBV11-2 and TRBJ2-3): EAGVAQSPRYKIIEKRQSVAFWCNPISGHATLYWYQQILGQGPKLLIQFQNNGVVDDSQLPKDRFSAERLKGVDSTLKIQPAKLEDSAVYLCASFRTSGTDTQYFGPGTRLTVL.